This T cell receptor beta chain was profiled in a study of T cells expressing NK-cell markers (dated by TCRdb to about 2020). About the full investigation: Roughly 8 donors provided sorted CD3+CD56+NKG2C+, CD3+CD56+NKG2C- and CD3+CD56-NKG2C+ T-cell subsets, whose TCR beta-chain repertoires were profiled. Of the eight sequenced donors, seven were found to be HCMV-seropositive and one was found to be HCMV-seronegative. All eight donors whose samples were sequenced were randomly selected healthy volunteers, three of them men and five women. The libraries were sequenced on Illumina HiSeq 2000/2500, MiSeq or NextSeq, producing 2 x 150 bp reads.

CDR3 length: 16 amino acids, cysteine to phenylalanine. The nucleotide record is missing. The germline V gene supplies CDR1 LGHNA and CDR2 YNFKEQ. HCMV-specific IgG was detected in serum with a commercial ELISA kit to determine HCMV serostatus. Peripheral blood mononuclear cells were isolated from blood by Ficoll density gradient centrifugation. Worth noting for this clonotype: Its antigen remains undetermined.

Sequenced using an Illumina HiSeq 2000. 5'RACE template switching, by which a universal primer site and unique molecular identifiers were added, was used to make TCR beta cDNA libraries. Synthesis of cDNA was primed from the TCR beta constant segment and was followed by two consecutive PCR amplification steps. The published analysis was carried out like this. MIGEC was used to demultiplex reads and group reads by UMI, and MiTCR was used to assemble and quantify clonotypes. To exclude erroneous sequences, any TCR cDNA sequence not supported by at least two reads was discarded. Downstream repertoire analysis used the tcR package, and clonotypes were matched across fractions by CDR3 nucleotide sequence plus V segment. VDJmatch was used to annotate antigen specificity against VDJdb, with one amino acid substitution in CDR3 allowed. After reprocessing by TCRdb, each CDR3 protein sequence is one entry, and no DNA is given. TCRdb assigned the V and J calls; the authors' analysis was not used. This sample's table lists hundreds of thousands of distinct CDR3 sequences. Of the sample, 3% to 4.5% falls within the top ten clones.

The paper's findings and limits, for the study overall: In 5 to 7 donors, the dominant CD3+CD56+NKG2C+ clonotypes were found to rank among the top 10 CD8+ clonotypes and to make up about 1.0-7.5% of CD8+ T cells. Whether the expanded NKG2C-expressing T cell clones were specific for HCMV antigens remained unclear. Those dominant clonotypes were again the most abundant among CD3+CD56-NKG2C+ cells in four donors, at about 25-65%.

This TCR was recovered from a man aged 18 to 35 in good health. Donor details come from another sample of the same person, matched by shared clones. This sequence uses TRBV4-2 and TRBJ2-7; the TCRdb call, TRBD2, lacks DNA for checking. The sequenced material came from blood T cells: a sorted CD56 or NKG2C T cell subset, CD4+ or CD8+ T cells, or bulk PBMC T cells (not recorded which). This receptor carries the CDR3 CASSQLGLADHYEQYF.